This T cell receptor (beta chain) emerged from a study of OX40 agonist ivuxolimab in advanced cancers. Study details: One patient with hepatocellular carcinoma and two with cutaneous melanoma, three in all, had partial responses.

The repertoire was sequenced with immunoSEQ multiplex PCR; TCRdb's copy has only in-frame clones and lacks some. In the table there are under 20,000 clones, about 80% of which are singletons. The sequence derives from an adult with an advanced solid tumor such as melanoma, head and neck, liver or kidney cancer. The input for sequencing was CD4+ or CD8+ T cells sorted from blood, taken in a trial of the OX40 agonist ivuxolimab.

The CDR3 DNA is TGCGCCAGCAGTGGGAGTTCGGCGGGAGACTACGAGCAGTACTTC. Its translation is CASSGSSAGDYEQYF. V gene TRBV10-1 combines with J gene TRBJ2-7; 7 positions match TRBD2. The V gene end was trimmed by 4 bases and the J gene end by 3 bases; junction bases not matched to a gene: 9. Per the germline V gene, CDR1 is WNHNN and CDR2 is SYGVQD (reference sequence). This CDR3 spans 15 amino acids.